These 8 T cell receptor beta chains originate from one sample sequenced in a study of blood T cell repertoires in COVID-19. Repertoires were generated with immunoSEQ multiplex PCR, while TCRdb's copy carries only in-frame clones and drops some. The table includes approximately 69,000 clones, roughly three quarters detected once. Specimen: peripheral blood. These receptors came from a human donor in a cohort sampled during active COVID-19.

The CDR3 DNA follows: TGTGCCACCAGCAGATCCGGGACAGGAGCTAATACGCAGTATTTT. Translated, it gives CATSRSGTGANTQYF. This chain joins TRBV15 and TRBJ2-3; 8 bases match TRBD1. With 2 bases clipped from V and 7 bases from J, the junction kept 8 bases outside the gene matches. The germline gives CDR1 LNHNV, CDR2 YYDKDF (reference sequence). CDR3 length: 15 amino acids. Supplemented by reference TRBV15 and TRBJ2-3, the full variable domain reads DAMVIQNPRYQVTQFGKPVTLSCSQTLNHNVMYWYQQKSSQAPKLLFHYYDKDFNNEADTPDNFQSRRPNTSFCFLDIRSPGLGDTAMYLCATSRSGTGANTQYFGPGTRLTVL.

The J gene is TRBJ1-1, the V gene TRBV2, with D tentatively TRBD1 (6 bases). Trimming stripped 4 bases from V and 1 base from J, with 10 bases between. Germline V gene sequence: CDR1 SNHLY, CDR2 FYNNEI. This CDR3 is 14 amino acids long. CDR3 sequence reads: CASSVGGRNTEAFF. In DNA, the CDR3 is TGTGCCAGCAGTGTAGGGGGAAGGAACACTGAAGCTTTCTTT.

The rearrangement uses TRBV28 and TRBJ2-7; 7 bases line up with TRBD1. The J segment lost 0 bases and the V segment lost 5 bases, leaving 4 bases of the junction unmatched. Germline V lookup: CDR1 MDHEN, CDR2 SYDVKM. CDR3 length equals 14 residues. The CDR3, as DNA: TGTGCCAGCAGTCCGGGACAGCCCTCCTACGAGCAGTACTTC. As protein: CASSPGQPSYEQYF.

This chain uses TRBV6-2 or TRBV6-3 with TRBJ1-4; D call uncertain. The CDR3 runs 15 residues. Trimming took off 2 bases at V and 5 bases at J, with 12 bases between the two ends. CDR1 is MNHEY and CDR2 is SVGEGT in the germline V gene. For the CDR3, the DNA is TGTGCCAGCAGTTACCAACCGGGGTTGAATGAAAAACTGTTTTTT. This translates into CASSYQPGLNEKLFF.

The chain recombines TRBV6-1 with TRBJ1-2, with 8 positions matching TRBD1. V was clipped by 0 bases and J by 3 bases; unmatched bases: 3. Germline V gives CDR1 MNHNS, CDR2 SASEGT. The CDR3 runs 15 residues. Written as DNA, the CDR3 is TGTGCCAGCAGTGAAGCGGGACAGGCGTACTATGGCTACACCTTC. Encoded protein: CASSEAGQAYYGYTF.

This clone has ten or more counts. The V gene is TRBV5-4, the J gene TRBJ2-7; 12 positions agree with TRBD1. V lost 0 bases to trimming and J lost 5 bases; unmatched junction nucleotides: 9. The germline gives CDR1 SGHNT, CDR2 YYREEE (reference sequence). This CDR3 has 17 residues. The CDR3 DNA is TGTGCCAGCAGCTTGGGCCCCCCCGGGACAGGGGGCAACGAGCAGTACTTC. Translating it yields CASSLGPPGTGGNEQYF.

This clone was observed once. The gene calls are TRBV5-1 and TRBJ2-2; D is undetermined. Germline V gene lookup returns CDR1 SGHRS and CDR2 YFSETQ. There are 14 residues in the CDR3. Trimming cost V 3 bases and J 0 bases, with 6 bases left between them. The CDR3 spells CASSSNPNTGELFF. CDR3 nucleotide sequence: TGCGCCAGCAGCTCTAACCCGAACACCGGGGAGCTGTTTTTT.

The J gene is TRBJ1-2, the V gene TRBV7-2; tentative D call: TRBD1 (6 bases). The V and J ends lost 4 bases and 2 bases respectively, with 14 bases between them. The CDR3 sequence is 15 residues long. Germline V lookup: CDR1 SGHTA, CDR2 FQGNSA. CDR3 in amino acids: CASSWLGTPNYGYTF. CDR3 DNA: TGTGCCAGCAGCTGGCTCGGGACACCCAACTATGGCTACACCTTC.